This T cell receptor beta chain was recovered during a study of Ad26.COV2.S vaccination and SARS-CoV-2 variants. Libraries were prepared by immunoSEQ multiplex PCR; TCRdb keeps only in-frame clonotypes and omits some of them. This table holds about 350,000 clones, around 89% found once. The sample's treatment: approximately 18 received Ad26.COV2.S at low or high dose, single or two shots; roughly five received placebo; per-sample allocation not given. Specimen acquisition occurred on day 63 following the initial vaccine or placebo injection. CDR1 is MNHNY and CDR2 is SVGAGI in the germline V gene (reference sequence). This CDR3 spans 14 amino acids. Trimming took off 5 bases at V and 9 bases at J, with 17 bases between the two ends.

This TCR derives from a person between 18 and 65 years old who received the Ad26.COV2.S COVID-19 vaccine or a placebo. The chain recombines TRBV6-6 with TRBJ2-1; tentatively, D is TRBD1 or TRBD2 (5 bases each). The sample here was peripheral blood, taken in a trial of Ad26.COV2.S vaccine versus placebo. The chain's CDR3 is CASSPQGGSSEQFF. CDR3 DNA sequence: TGTGCCAGCAGTCCCCAGGGTGGGAGCAGTGAGCAGTTCTTC.